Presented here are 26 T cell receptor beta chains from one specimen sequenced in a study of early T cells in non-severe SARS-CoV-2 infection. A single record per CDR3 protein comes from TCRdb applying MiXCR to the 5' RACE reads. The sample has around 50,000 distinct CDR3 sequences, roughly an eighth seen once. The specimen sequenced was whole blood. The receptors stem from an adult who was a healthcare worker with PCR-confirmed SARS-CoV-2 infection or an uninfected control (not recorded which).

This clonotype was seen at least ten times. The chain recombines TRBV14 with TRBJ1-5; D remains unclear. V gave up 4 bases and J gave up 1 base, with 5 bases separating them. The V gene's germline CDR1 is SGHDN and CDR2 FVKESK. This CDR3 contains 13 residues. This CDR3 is CASSRNSNQPQHF. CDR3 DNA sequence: TGTGCCAGCAGCCGGAACAGCAATCAGCCCCAGCATTTT.

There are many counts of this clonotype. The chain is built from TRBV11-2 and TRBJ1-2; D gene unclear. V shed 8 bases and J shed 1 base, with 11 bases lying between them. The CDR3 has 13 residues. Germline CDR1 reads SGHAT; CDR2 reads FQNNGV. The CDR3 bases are TGTGCCAGCCCCGACCCCCTTAACTATGGCTACACCTTC. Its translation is CASPDPLNYGYTF.

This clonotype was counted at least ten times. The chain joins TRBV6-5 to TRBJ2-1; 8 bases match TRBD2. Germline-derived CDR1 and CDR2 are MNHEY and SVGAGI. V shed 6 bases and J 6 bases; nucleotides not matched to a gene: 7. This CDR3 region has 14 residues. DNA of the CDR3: TGTGCCAGCAGCCGGGGGGGCCCCAGCAATGAGCAGTTCTTC. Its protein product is CASSRGGPSNEQFF.

CDR3 coding DNA: TGCAGTGCTAGAGGCAGGGGGCCTCGGGGCACTGAAGCTTTCTTT. Translation: CSARGRGPRGTEAFF. This chain uses TRBV20-1 with TRBJ1-1; 8 bases line up with TRBD1. V lost 1 base to trimming and J lost 4 bases; unmatched junction nucleotides: 8. The CDR3 totals 15 residues. Germline CDR1 DFQATT, CDR2 SNEGSKA (reference sequence).

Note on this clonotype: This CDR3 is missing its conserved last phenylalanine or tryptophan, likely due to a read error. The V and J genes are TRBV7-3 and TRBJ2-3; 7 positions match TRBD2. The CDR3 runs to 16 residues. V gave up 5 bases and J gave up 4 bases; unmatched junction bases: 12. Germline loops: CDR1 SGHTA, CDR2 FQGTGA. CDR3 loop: CASSPLGRGSPDTQYI. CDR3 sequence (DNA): TGTGCCAGCAGCCCCTTAGGGCGGGGGTCCCCAGATACGCAGTATATT.

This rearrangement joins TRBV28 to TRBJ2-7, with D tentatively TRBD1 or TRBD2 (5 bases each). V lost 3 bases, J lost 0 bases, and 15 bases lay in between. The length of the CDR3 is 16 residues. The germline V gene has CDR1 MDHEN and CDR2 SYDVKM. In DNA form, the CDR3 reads TGTGCCAGCAGTTTGTCGGGGACGGAGAGCTCCTACGAGCAGTACTTC. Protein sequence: CASSLSGTESSYEQYF.

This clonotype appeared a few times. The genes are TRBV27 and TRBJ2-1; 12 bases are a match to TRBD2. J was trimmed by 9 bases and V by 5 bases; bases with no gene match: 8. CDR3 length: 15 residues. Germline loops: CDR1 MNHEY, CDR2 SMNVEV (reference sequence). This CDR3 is CASSPSGRATVEQFF. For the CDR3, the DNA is TGTGCCAGCAGTCCTAGCGGGAGGGCCACGGTTGAGCAGTTCTTC.

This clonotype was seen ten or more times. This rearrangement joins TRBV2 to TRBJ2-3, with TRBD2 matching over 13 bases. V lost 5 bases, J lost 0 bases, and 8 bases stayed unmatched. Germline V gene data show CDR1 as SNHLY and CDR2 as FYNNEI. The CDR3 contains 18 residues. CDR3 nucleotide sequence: TGTGCCAGCAGTTACCGGACTAGCGGGGGACTTAGCACAGATACGCAGTATTTT. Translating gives CASSYRTSGGLSTDTQYF.

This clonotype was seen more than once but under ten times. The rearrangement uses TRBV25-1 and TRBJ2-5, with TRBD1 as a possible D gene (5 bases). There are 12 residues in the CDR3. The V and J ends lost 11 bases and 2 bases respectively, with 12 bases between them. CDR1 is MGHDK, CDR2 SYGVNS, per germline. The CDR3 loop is CALGHPQETQYF. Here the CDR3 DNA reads TGTGCCCTGGGGCATCCTCAAGAGACCCAGTACTTC.

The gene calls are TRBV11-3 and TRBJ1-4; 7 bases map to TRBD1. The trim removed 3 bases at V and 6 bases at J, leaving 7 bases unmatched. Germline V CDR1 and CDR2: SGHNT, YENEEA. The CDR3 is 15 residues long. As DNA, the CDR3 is TGTGCCAGCAGCTTGGCGGGACAGTGGGATGAAAAACTGTTTTTT. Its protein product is CASSLAGQWDEKLFF.

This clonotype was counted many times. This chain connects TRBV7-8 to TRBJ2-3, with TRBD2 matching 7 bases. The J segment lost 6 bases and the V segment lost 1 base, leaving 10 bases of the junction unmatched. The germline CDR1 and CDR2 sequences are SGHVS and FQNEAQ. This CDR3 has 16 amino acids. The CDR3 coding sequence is TGTGCCAGCAGCTTAGATGTGGGAGGGCCCGGTGATACGCAGTATTTT. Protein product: CASSLDVGGPGDTQYF.

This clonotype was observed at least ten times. CDR3 region: CASTGQGLYQPQHF. Here the CDR3 DNA reads TGTGCCAGCACGGGACAGGGGCTTTATCAGCCCCAGCATTTT. The J gene is TRBJ1-5, the V gene TRBV12-3 or TRBV12-4; 10 bases map to TRBD1. The ends lost 7 bases at V and 5 bases at J; junction bases unmatched: 5. This CDR3 contains 14 residues.

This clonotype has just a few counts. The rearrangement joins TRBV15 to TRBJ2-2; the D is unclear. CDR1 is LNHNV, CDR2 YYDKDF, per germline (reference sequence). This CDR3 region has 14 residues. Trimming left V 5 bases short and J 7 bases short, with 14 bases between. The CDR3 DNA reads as TGTGCCACCAGCCCCGCAAGGTTTCTCGGGGAGCTGTTTTTT. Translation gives CATSPARFLGELFF.

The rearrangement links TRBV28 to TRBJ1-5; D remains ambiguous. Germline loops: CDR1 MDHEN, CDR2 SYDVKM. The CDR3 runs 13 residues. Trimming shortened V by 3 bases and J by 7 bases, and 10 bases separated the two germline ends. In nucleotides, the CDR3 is TGTGCCAGCAGTTTCGGCGGGTGGCAGCCCCAGCATTTT. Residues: CASSFGGWQPQHF.

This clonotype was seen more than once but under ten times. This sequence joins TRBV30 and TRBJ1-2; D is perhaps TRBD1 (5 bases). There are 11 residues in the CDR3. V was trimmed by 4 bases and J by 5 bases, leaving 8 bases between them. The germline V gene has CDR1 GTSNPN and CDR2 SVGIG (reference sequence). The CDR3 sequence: CAWTGYYGYTF. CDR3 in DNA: TGTGCCTGGACAGGGTATTATGGCTACACCTTC.

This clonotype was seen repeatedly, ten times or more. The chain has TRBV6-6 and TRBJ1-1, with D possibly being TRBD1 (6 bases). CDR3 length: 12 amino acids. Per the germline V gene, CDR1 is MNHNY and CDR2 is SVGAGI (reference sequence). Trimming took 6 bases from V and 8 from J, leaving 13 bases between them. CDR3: CASRPGHLEAFF. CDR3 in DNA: TGTGCCAGCAGGCCGGGACACCTAGAAGCTTTCTTT.

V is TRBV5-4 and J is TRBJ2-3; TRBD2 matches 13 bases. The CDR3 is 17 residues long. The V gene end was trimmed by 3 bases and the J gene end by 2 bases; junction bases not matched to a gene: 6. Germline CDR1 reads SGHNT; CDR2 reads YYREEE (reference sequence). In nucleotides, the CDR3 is TGTGCCAGCAGCTCCTGGACTAGCGGGGGAGCCACAGATACGCAGTATTTT. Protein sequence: CASSSWTSGGATDTQYF.

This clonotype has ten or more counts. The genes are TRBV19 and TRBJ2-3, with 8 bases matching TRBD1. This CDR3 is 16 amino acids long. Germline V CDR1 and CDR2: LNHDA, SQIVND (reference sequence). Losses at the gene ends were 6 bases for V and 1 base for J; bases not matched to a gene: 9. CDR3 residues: CASRPDRGWGTDTQYF. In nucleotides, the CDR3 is TGTGCCAGTAGGCCCGACAGGGGATGGGGCACAGATACGCAGTATTTT.

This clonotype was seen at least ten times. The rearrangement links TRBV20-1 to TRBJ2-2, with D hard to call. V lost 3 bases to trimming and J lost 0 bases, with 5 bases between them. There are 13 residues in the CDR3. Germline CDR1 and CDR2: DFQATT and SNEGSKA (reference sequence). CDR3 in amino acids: CSASGPNTGELFF. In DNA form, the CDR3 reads TGCAGTGCTAGTGGGCCGAACACCGGGGAGCTGTTTTTT.

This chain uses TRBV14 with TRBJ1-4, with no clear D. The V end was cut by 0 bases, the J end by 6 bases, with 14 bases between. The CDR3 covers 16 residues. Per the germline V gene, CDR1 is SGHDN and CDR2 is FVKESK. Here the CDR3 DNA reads TGTGCCAGCAGCCAAGACGGCAAGGCAGCGGATGAAAAACTGTTTTTT. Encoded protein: CASSQDGKAADEKLFF.

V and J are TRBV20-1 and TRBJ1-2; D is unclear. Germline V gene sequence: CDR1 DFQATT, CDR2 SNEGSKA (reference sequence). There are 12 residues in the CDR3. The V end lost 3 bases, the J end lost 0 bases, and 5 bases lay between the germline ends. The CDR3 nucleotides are TGCAGTGCTAGGCCCCCTAACTATGGCTACACCTTC. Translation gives CSARPPNYGYTF.

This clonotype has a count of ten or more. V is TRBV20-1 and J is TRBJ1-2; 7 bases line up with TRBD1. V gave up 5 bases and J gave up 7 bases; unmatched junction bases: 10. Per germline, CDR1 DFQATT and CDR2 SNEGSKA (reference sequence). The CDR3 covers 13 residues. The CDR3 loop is CSASPTGVVGYTF. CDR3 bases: TGCAGTGCTTCACCTACAGGGGTGGTTGGCTACACCTTC.

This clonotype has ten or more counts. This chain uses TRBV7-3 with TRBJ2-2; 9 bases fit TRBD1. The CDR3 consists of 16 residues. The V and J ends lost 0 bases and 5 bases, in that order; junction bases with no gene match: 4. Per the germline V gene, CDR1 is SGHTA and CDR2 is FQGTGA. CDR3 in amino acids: CASSLTGQGRTGELFF. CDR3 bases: TGTGCCAGCAGCTTAACAGGACAGGGGCGAACCGGGGAGCTGTTTTTT.

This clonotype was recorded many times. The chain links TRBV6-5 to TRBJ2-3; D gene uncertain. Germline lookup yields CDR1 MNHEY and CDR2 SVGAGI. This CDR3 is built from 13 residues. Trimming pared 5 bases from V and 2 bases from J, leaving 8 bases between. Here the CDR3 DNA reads TGTGCCAGCAGTAGGGATCCCACAGATACGCAGTATTTT. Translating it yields CASSRDPTDTQYF.

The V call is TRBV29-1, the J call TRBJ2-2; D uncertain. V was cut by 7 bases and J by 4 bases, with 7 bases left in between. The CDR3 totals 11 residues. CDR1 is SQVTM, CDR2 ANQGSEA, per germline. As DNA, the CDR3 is TGCAGCGCTACCGTCACCGGGGAGCTGTTTTTT. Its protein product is CSATVTGELFF.

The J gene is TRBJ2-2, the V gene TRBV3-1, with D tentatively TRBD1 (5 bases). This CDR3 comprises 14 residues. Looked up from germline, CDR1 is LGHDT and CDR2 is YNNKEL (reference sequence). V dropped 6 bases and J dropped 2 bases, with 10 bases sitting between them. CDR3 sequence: CASRQQANTGELFF. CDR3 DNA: TGTGCCAGCAGGCAACAGGCTAACACCGGGGAGCTGTTTTTT.